This T cell receptor beta chain comes out of a study of early T cells in non-severe SARS-CoV-2 infection. Across the study: Chains were unpaired, as sequencing was done on bulk RNA from unsorted whole blood.

Regarding this clonotype: Its matching antigen is unknown. This may arise from a read error, as a much more abundant clone is one base away.

Individual cDNA molecules each received unique molecular identifiers attached to them. TCRdb called the 5' RACE reads again in MiXCR, with one record for every CDR3 protein. The table lists 25,000 to 35,000 distinct CDR3 sequences, about 3.8% of them singletons. Study-level findings and limits: Clonotype matching in VDJdb favored anti-spike CD8 responses and did not capture private and CD4 specificities.

Germline CDR1 SGHNT, CDR2 YENEEA. The CDR3 consists of 13 residues. Trimming stripped 5 bases from V and 2 bases from J, with 9 bases between. The chain recombines TRBV11-3 with TRBJ2-5; TRBD1 is a possible D gene (5 bases). What was sequenced was whole blood. The sequence came from an adult who was a healthcare worker with PCR-confirmed SARS-CoV-2 infection or an uninfected control (not recorded which). This CDR3 is CASSPRDQETQYF. The CDR3 nucleotides read TGTGCCAGCAGCCCCAGGGATCAAGAGACCCAGTACTTC.